This T cell receptor beta chain was obtained from a study of Ad26.COV2.S vaccination and SARS-CoV-2 variants. Study in general: A COV1001 Ad26.COV2.S trial-arm participant provided the sample. Once, or twice with 56 days between doses, Ad26.COV2.S was given intramuscularly.

Documented treatment: some 20 received Ad26.COV2.S at low or high dose, single or two shots; roughly five received placebo; per-sample allocation not given. At day 63 after the first vaccine or placebo injection, samples were drawn. SARS-CoV-2 spike from the Wuhan strain was encoded by the vaccine, an Ad26 vector. Repertoires were generated with immunoSEQ multiplex PCR, while TCRdb's copy carries only in-frame clones and drops some. This sample has under 550,000 clones, with around nine tenths found just once. V lost 4 bases to trimming and J lost 2 bases, with 3 bases between them. CDR3 size: 12 residues. Germline V lookup: CDR1 SGHTA, CDR2 FQGNSA.

The TCR comes from a person aged 18-60 years who received the Ad26.COV2.S COVID-19 vaccine or a placebo. The J gene is TRBJ1-5, the V gene TRBV7-2; D ambiguous. This specimen consisted of peripheral blood, obtained in a trial of Ad26.COV2.S vaccine versus placebo. This chain's CDR3 is CASSSGNQPQHF. In DNA form, the CDR3 reads TGTGCCAGCAGCTCGGGCAATCAGCCCCAGCATTTT.